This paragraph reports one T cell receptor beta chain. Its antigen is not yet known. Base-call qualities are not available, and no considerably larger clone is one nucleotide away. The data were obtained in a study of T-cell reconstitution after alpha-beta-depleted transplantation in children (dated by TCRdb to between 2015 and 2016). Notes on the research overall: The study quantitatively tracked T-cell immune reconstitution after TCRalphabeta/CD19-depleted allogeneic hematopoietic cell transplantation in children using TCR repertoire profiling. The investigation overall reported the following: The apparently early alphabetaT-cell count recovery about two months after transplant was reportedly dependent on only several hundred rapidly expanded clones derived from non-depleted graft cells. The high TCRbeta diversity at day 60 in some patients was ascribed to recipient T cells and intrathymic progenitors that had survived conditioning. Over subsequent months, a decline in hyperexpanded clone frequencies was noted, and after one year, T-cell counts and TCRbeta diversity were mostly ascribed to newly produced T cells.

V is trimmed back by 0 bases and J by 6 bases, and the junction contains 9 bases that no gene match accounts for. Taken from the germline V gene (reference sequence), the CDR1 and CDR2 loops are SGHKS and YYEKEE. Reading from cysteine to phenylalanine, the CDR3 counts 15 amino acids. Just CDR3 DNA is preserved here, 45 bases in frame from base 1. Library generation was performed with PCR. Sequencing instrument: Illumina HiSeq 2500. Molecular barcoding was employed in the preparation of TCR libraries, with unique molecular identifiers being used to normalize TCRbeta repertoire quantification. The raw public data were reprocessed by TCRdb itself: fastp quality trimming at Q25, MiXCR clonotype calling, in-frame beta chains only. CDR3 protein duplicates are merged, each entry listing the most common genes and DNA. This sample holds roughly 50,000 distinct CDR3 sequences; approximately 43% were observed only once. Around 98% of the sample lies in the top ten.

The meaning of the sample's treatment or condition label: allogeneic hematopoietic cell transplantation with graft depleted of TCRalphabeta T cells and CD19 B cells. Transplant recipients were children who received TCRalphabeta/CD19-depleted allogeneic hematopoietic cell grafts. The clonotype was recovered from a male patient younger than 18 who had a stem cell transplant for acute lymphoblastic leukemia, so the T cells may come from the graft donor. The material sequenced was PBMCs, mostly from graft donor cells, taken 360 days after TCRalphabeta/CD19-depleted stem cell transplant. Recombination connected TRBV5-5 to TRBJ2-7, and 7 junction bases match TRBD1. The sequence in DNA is TGTGCCAGCAGCTTGGACAGGGGCAGAAACCTCGAGCAGTACTTC. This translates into CASSLDRGRNLEQYF.